Below, 27 T cell receptor beta chains from the same sample are listed, as sequenced in a study of T-cell reconstitution after alpha-beta-depleted transplantation in children. The TCRbeta library was prepared with unique molecular identifiers. TCRdb processed the PCR reads anew with MiXCR; each CDR3 protein has one entry. The table has around 680,000 distinct CDR3 sequences, 16% seen once. The sequencing used PBMCs from the stem cell graft donor, collected from the stem cell graft. All receptors derive from a human donor who donated a stem cell graft to a child with acute myeloid leukemia.

In the case of this clonotype: A much bigger clone sits one base away, suggesting this may be a read error. This chain connects TRBV5-1 to TRBJ2-3, with D unresolved. CDR3 length: 14 residues. V shed 4 bases and J shed 2 bases, with 11 bases lying between them. Germline V gene data show CDR1 as SGHRS and CDR2 as YFSETQ. The CDR3 nucleotides read TGCGCCAGCAGCATGACGTCAGTCACAGATACGCAGTATTTT. This encodes CASSMTSVTDTQYF.

In this sample, this clonotype turned up many times. This chain joins TRBV29-1 and TRBJ2-7; 9 nucleotides agree with TRBD1. V trimming: 7 bases; J trimming: 7 bases; junction bases outside the gene matches: 11. The CDR3 extends over 13 amino acids. CDR1 SQVTM and CDR2 ANQGSEA come from the germline V gene. The CDR3 DNA sequence: TGCAGCGCAAACCCGGGACAGGGAAGAGAGCAGTACTTC. Translation gives CSANPGQGREQYF.

The chain couples TRBV12-5 to TRBJ2-1; 7 bases are a match to TRBD2. Germline V CDR1 and CDR2: LGHNT, FRNRAP. J gave up 10 bases and V 7 bases, and 13 bases lay outside the gene matches. CDR3 length equals 14 residues. CDR3 loop: CASALSGDPREQFF. The CDR3 nucleotides are TGTGCTAGTGCCCTCAGCGGGGACCCGAGGGAGCAGTTCTTC.

This clonotype was seen repeatedly, ten times or more. The rearrangement uses TRBV4-3 and TRBJ2-1; 7 positions match TRBD2. The CDR3 consists of 17 residues. Germline loops: CDR1 LGHNA, CDR2 YSLEER. The V segment lost 0 bases and the J segment 6 bases; nucleotides outside the gene matches: 11. This CDR3 reads CASSQEGASGVLNEQFF. The CDR3 bases are TGCGCCAGCAGCCAAGAAGGGGCTAGCGGCGTTCTCAATGAGCAGTTCTTC.

This clonotype was counted between two and nine times. V gene TRBV4-3 combines with J gene TRBJ2-7; no firm D call. V gave up 0 bases and J gave up 3 bases, with 9 bases separating them. The germline gives CDR1 LGHNA, CDR2 YSLEER. This CDR3 has 14 residues. CDR3 DNA sequence: TGCGCCAGCAGCCAAGATCCCTCAGTCTACGAGCAGTACTTC. As protein: CASSQDPSVYEQYF.

The chain links TRBV12-3 or TRBV12-4 to TRBJ2-1, with D tentatively TRBD1 (5 bases). V lost 3 bases, J lost 6 bases, and 12 bases lay in between. The CDR3 is made up of 14 amino acids. The CDR3 region has the DNA TGTGCCAGCAGTTTGATAGGGGTCGCCAATGAGCAGTTCTTC. This sequence encodes CASSLIGVANEQFF.

This clonotype was detected ten times or more. This chain joins TRBV12-3 or TRBV12-4 and TRBJ1-2; TRBD1 matches 8 bases. The CDR3 covers 13 residues. V was clipped by 1 base and J by 8 bases; unmatched bases: 3. The CDR3 is CASSLGTGTGYTF. For the CDR3, the DNA is TGTGCCAGCAGTTTAGGGACAGGGACCGGCTACACCTTC.

There are a few counts of this clonotype. The gene calls are TRBV7-3 and TRBJ2-5; 9 positions agree with TRBD1. CDR1 is SGHTA and CDR2 is FQGTGA in the germline V gene. The CDR3 is 15 residues long. With V trimmed by 4 bases and J by 3 bases, 6 bases remained unmatched. The CDR3 region is CASSSAGTGKETQYF. The CDR3 coding sequence is TGTGCCAGCAGCTCTGCCGGGACAGGGAAAGAGACCCAGTACTTC.

This clonotype was detected many times. The J gene is TRBJ1-6, the V gene TRBV15, with D hard to call. This CDR3 contains 13 residues. From germline, CDR1 is LNHNV and CDR2 YYDKDF (reference sequence). V was clipped by 3 bases and J by 9 bases, with 9 bases between them. The CDR3 DNA is TGTGCCACCAGCAGTCCCGGCGGTTCACCCCTCCACTTT. Amino acid sequence: CATSSPGGSPLHF.

This clonotype was found many times. J is TRBJ2-3 and V is TRBV20-1; weak D call: TRBD2 (6 bases). Germline V CDR1 and CDR2: DFQATT, SNEGSKA (reference sequence). The CDR3 covers 13 residues. Deletions cut 8 bases from V and 5 bases from J, with 17 bases between. The CDR3 loop is CSSPGPGGDTQYF. The CDR3 nucleotides read TGCAGTTCTCCGGGGCCCGGGGGAGATACGCAGTATTTT.

This clonotype appeared many times. The gene calls are TRBV27 and TRBJ1-1, with D hard to call. Germline lookup yields CDR1 MNHEY and CDR2 SMNVEV (reference sequence). V lost 6 bases and J 2 bases, leaving 10 bases between the germline ends. This CDR3 region has 13 residues. As DNA, the CDR3 is TGTGCCAGCAGGGTGGCGGTAAACACTGAAGCTTTCTTT. Residues: CASRVAVNTEAFF.

The V call is TRBV11-1, the J call TRBJ2-7; TRBD1 agrees at 7 bases. The V gene's germline CDR1 is SGHAT and CDR2 FQDESV (reference sequence). This CDR3 is 16 amino acids long. With V trimmed by 5 bases and J by 5 bases, 15 bases remained unmatched. This CDR3 is CASSPSQAGGVDEQYF. In nucleotides, the CDR3 is TGTGCCAGCAGCCCCTCCCAAGCAGGGGGAGTGGACGAGCAGTACTTC.

This clonotype appeared a few times. The rearrangement joins TRBV7-2 to TRBJ1-1, with 7 bases that match TRBD1. Germline trimming cut 4 bases from V and 1 base from J; bases unmatched to any gene: 12. The CDR3 is made up of 17 amino acids. CDR1 is SGHTA and CDR2 is FQGNSA in the germline V gene. The CDR3 DNA sequence: TGTGCCAGCAGCTGGGGAGTTCCTGGGACAGAGAACACTGAAGCTTTCTTT. It is translated as CASSWGVPGTENTEAFF.

There are many counts of this clonotype. The genes are TRBV7-2 and TRBJ2-5; 9 nucleotides line up with TRBD1. CDR3 length: 17 residues. Trimming took 2 bases from V and 5 from J; bases not matched to a gene: 12. Germline V CDR1 and CDR2: SGHTA, FQGNSA. CDR3 nucleotide sequence: TGTGCCAGCAGCTTATCGTTTTCGGACAGGGGAATGGAGACCCAGTACTTC. Protein product: CASSLSFSDRGMETQYF.

Notes on this clonotype: A read error may explain this, as a much larger clone is one base away. No conserved phenylalanine or tryptophan is present at the end of the CDR3, so a read error is the likely explanation. This rearrangement joins TRBV20-1 to TRBJ2-5, with D perhaps matching TRBD2 (6 bases). V was clipped by 4 bases and J by 1 base, with 16 bases between them. The CDR3 spans 15 residues. Germline CDR1 reads DFQATT; CDR2 reads SNEGSKA (reference sequence). The CDR3 loop is CSAITTSQGQETQYI. CDR3 sequence (DNA): TGCAGTGCTATCACGACTAGTCAGGGCCAAGAGACCCAGTACATC.

This clonotype was counted a few times. CDR3 DNA: TGTGCCAGCAGCGGGACAGGGAAACCAACTAATGAAAAACTGTTTTTT. This gives the protein CASSGTGKPTNEKLFF. The chain recombines TRBV12-3 or TRBV12-4 with TRBJ1-4; 9 bases are a match to TRBD1. The CDR3 consists of 16 residues. J gave up 0 bases and V 6 bases, and 5 bases lay outside the gene matches.

This clonotype was seen a few times. The V and J genes are TRBV7-2 and TRBJ2-2, with D perhaps TRBD1 or TRBD2 (5 bases each). Germline V gives CDR1 SGHTA, CDR2 FQGNSA. Trimming removed 6 bases from V and 3 bases from J, with 17 bases in between. This CDR3 has 16 residues. CDR3 residues: CASRRQTSGDTGELFF. CDR3 nucleotides: TGTGCCAGCAGGAGACAGACCTCCGGGGACACCGGGGAGCTGTTTTTT.

This clonotype was picked up many times. The rearrangement joins TRBV20-1 to TRBJ2-4; weak D call: TRBD2 (5 bases). CDR1 is DFQATT and CDR2 is SNEGSKA in the germline V gene (reference sequence). Trimming shortened V by 5 bases and J by 3 bases, and 14 bases separated the two germline ends. This CDR3 contains 14 residues. The CDR3 nucleotides read TGCAGTGCTGCCCTACCGGGGTACAAAAACATTCAGTACTTC. Protein product: CSAALPGYKNIQYF.

This clonotype showed up many times. The V call is TRBV20-1, the J call TRBJ2-1; a possible D gene is TRBD2 (6 bases). With 5 bases removed from V and 2 bases from J, the gap between germline ends came to 13 bases. Germline V gene lookup returns CDR1 DFQATT and CDR2 SNEGSKA (reference sequence). CDR3 size: 14 residues. The CDR3 reads CSAPSEGPYNEQFF. Here the CDR3 DNA reads TGCAGTGCTCCCTCGGAGGGGCCCTACAATGAGCAGTTCTTC.

The sample holds many counts of this clonotype. V is TRBV20-1 and J is TRBJ2-2, with TRBD2 matching 8 bases. The germline gives CDR1 DFQATT, CDR2 SNEGSKA (reference sequence). CDR3 length: 15 amino acids. The J segment lost 2 bases and the V segment lost 2 bases, leaving 4 bases of the junction unmatched. Written as DNA, the CDR3 is TGCAGTGCTAGACGGGGGGGCCGAAACACCGGGGAGCTGTTTTTT. Translating it yields CSARRGGRNTGELFF.

This clonotype appeared many times. The V gene is TRBV20-1, the J gene TRBJ2-1; 8 nucleotides align to TRBD1. Germline trimming cut 6 bases from V and 5 bases from J; bases unmatched to any gene: 9. Germline assignment: CDR1 DFQATT and CDR2 SNEGSKA (reference sequence). The CDR3 runs to 14 residues. This CDR3 reads CSADRDRFNNEQFF. CDR3 sequence (DNA): TGCAGTGCAGACCGGGACAGGTTCAACAATGAGCAGTTCTTC.

The chain links TRBV12-3 or TRBV12-4 to TRBJ1-5, with D possibly matching TRBD1 (5 bases). This CDR3 spans 13 amino acids. With 8 bases removed from V and 5 bases from J, the gap between germline ends came to 13 bases. CDR3 nucleotide sequence: TGTGCCAGCCGCTCGACAGCCGATCAGCCCCAGCATTTT. Its translation is CASRSTADQPQHF.

V and J are TRBV7-2 and TRBJ1-1; unclear D gene. CDR3 length: 15 amino acids. CDR1 is SGHTA and CDR2 is FQGNSA in the germline V gene. V lost 5 bases, J lost 0 bases, and 13 bases lay in between. The CDR3 nucleotides are TGTGCCAGCAGCCCGGCTTATTCGGTGAACACTGAAGCTTTCTTT. Protein sequence: CASSPAYSVNTEAFF.

This clonotype was picked up many times. The genes are TRBV13 and TRBJ2-3, with a tentative D call TRBD1 (5 bases). Looked up from germline, CDR1 is PRHDT and CDR2 is FYEKMQ (reference sequence). This CDR3 has 12 residues. Trimming cost V 5 bases and J 11 bases, with 14 bases left between them. The CDR3 coding sequence is TGTGCCAGCAGCCTCCTAGGGGATGAGCAGTATTTT. This sequence encodes CASSLLGDEQYF.

This clonotype was recorded a few times. The chain couples TRBV6-6 to TRBJ2-3; D unresolved. Trimming cost V 2 bases and J 6 bases, with 9 bases left between them. CDR3 length: 13 residues. The germline CDR1 and CDR2 sequences are MNHNY and SVGAGI (reference sequence). The CDR3 DNA reads TGTGCCAGCAGTTACGTCGCTTCGGATACGCAGTATTTT. As protein: CASSYVASDTQYF.

The chain couples TRBV20-1 to TRBJ2-5; 11 bases are a match to TRBD2. J gave up 3 bases and V 5 bases, and 8 bases lay outside the gene matches. The germline V gene encodes CDR1 DFQATT and CDR2 SNEGSKA (reference sequence). The CDR3 runs to 15 residues. The CDR3 reads CSARPEGLAEETQYF. CDR3 in DNA: TGCAGTGCTCGCCCTGAGGGACTAGCGGAAGAGACCCAGTACTTC.

The gene calls are TRBV4-3 and TRBJ1-1, with 9 bases lining up with TRBD1. Germline V lookup: CDR1 LGHNA, CDR2 YSLEER. V was pared by 0 bases and J by 4 bases, with 3 bases of the junction left unmatched. The CDR3 has 15 residues. CDR3: CASSQEDRGSTEAFF. For the CDR3, the DNA is TGCGCCAGCAGCCAAGAGGACAGGGGCTCCACTGAAGCTTTCTTT.